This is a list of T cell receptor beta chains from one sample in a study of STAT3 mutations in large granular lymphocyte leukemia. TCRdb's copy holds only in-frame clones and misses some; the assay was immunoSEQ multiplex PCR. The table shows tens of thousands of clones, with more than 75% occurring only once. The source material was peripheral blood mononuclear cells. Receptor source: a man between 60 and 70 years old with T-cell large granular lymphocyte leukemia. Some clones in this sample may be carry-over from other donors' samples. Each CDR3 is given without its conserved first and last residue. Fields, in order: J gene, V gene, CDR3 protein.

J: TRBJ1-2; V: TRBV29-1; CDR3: SVGERDREGSGYT
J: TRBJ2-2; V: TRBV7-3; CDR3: ASSLTSLDTGELF
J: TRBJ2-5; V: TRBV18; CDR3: ASSPPVGGEETQY
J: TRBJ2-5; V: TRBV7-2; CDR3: ASSFRGRYETQY
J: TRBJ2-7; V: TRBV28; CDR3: ASTTLDGQY
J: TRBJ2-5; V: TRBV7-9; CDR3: ASSPSPETQY
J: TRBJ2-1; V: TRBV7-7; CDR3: ASSSRTSETEQF
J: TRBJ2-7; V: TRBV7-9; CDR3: ASDVNRGEQY
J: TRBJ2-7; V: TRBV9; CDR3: ASSPEGLGEQY
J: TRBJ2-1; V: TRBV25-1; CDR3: ASSESGRGPYNEQF
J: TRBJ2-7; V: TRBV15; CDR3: ATSRDQGYEQY
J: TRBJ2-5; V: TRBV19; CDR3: ASSRTGGGETQY
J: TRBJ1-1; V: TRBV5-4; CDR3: ASSLVGRDWTEAF
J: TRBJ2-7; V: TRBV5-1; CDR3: ASSIRPSGDYEQY
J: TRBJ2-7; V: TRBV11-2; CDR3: ASSLGTWTSGREQY
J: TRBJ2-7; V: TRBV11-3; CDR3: ASSPRHSNEQY
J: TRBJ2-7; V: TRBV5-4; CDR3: ASSLAGGPNEQY
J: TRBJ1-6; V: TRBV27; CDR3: ASSRTADNSPLH
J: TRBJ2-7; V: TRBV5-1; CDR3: ASSPGQGVVSYEQY
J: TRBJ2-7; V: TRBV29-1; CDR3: SVAGTGAYEQY
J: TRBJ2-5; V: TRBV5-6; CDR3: ASSWGTAGGQQETQY
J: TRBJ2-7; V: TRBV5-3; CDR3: ASDFEPGLAGKGEQY
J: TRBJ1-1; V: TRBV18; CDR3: ASSPKWTGGNTEAF
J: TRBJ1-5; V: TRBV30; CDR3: AWSVKSGRRGNQPQH
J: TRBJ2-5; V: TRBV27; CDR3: ASSPRRPQETQY
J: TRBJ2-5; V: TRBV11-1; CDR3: ASSPVAGGVETQY
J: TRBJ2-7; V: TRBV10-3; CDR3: AISESQASSYEQY
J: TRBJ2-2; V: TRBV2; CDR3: ASAGTGGSGELF
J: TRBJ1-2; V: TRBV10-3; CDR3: AISESRGLYGYT
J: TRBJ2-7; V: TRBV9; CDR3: ASSVEGTSEQY
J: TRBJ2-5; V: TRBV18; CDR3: ASSPVTETGTQY
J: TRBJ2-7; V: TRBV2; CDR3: ASSAQGMGYEQY
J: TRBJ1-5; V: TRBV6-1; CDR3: ASNLDRNQPQH
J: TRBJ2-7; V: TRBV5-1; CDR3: ASSLGGQGTYEQY
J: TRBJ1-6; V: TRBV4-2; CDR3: ASSQDGEGLARSPLH
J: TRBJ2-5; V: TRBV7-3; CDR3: ALPLAGRETQY
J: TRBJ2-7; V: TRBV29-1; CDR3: SVYYGGEQY
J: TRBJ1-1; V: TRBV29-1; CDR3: SVDRGQLNTEAF
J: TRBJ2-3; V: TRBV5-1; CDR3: ASSIGLAGVVSDTQY
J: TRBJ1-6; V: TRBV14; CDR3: ASSRTGSEGDSPLH
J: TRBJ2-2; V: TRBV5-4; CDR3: ASSIPSGGTGELF
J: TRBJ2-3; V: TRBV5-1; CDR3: ASSGLAGGLSSTDTQY
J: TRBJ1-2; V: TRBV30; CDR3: AWSVSGRGYT
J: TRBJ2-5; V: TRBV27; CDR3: ATRTVQETQY
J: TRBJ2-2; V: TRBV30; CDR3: AWSVIPPGVADTGELF
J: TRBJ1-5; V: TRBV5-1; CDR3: ASSVDMANQPQH
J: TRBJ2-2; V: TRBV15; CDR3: ATSRIGTSSSGELF
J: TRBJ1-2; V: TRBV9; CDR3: ASSAAGQGYGYT
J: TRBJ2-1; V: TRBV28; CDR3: ASSPPVAGGQF
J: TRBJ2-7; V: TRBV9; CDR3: ASSVPGGYEQY
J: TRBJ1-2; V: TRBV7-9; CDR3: ASSLRAREEGYT
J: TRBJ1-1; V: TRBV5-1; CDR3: ASSLVTGVGTEAF
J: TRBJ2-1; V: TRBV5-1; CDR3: ASSLDSWSGRSYNEQF
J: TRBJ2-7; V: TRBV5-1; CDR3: ASSWAGESNEQY
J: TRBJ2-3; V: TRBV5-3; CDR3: ARAEGQGVTDTQY
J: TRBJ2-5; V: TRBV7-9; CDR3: ASSLGAPPNQETQY
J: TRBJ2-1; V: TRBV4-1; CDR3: ASSQGRGSSYNEQF
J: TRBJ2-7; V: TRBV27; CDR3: ASSRSPPGQGMYEQY
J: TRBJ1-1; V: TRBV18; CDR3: ASSRGQGTYTEAF